The next 18 T cell receptor beta chains were all read from a single sample in a study of CD8 T cells in Susac syndrome. When the RNA was reverse transcribed, random hexamers were used with an input of roughly 0.5 to 1 ug. TCRdb ran MiXCR on the immunoSEQ multiplex PCR reads and lists one entry per CDR3 protein. The table shows about 290,000 distinct CDR3 sequences, with about 91% occurring only once. Sequencing input: CD8+ T cells from PBMCs. These TCRs come from a human donor with multiple sclerosis.

The chain uses TRBV10-3 and TRBJ1-2, with 9 bases aligning to TRBD1. This CDR3 has 18 residues. Unmatched junction bases numbered 10, after V lost 0 bases and J lost 2 bases. Germline V gene data show CDR1 as ENHRY and CDR2 as SYGVKD. The CDR3 bases are TGTGCCATCAGTGAGTCGCCTCCGCGACAGGGGGACAACTATGGCTACACCTTC. Translation: CAISESPPRQGDNYGYTF.

This clonotype has only one observation. The chain couples TRBV15 to TRBJ2-1; maybe TRBD2 (6 bases). The germline CDR1 and CDR2 sequences are LNHNV and YYDKDF (reference sequence). Trimming removed 1 base from V and 5 bases from J, with 18 bases in between. This CDR3 is 17 amino acids long. The CDR3 DNA sequence: TGTGCCACCAGCAGAGTGCCTGGAGGGGCATCAAACAATGAGCAGTTCTTC. Translation: CATSRVPGGASNNEQFF. Drawing the rest from reference TRBV15 and TRBJ2-1, the complete variable domain is DAMVIQNPRYQVTQFGKPVTLSCSQTLNHNVMYWYQQKSSQAPKLLFHYYDKDFNNEADTPDNFQSRRPNTSFCFLDIRSPGLGDTAMYLCATSRVPGGASNNEQFFGPGTRLTVL.

This clonotype has a single count. V is TRBV6-4 and J is TRBJ2-6, with D unclear. The germline CDR1 and CDR2 sequences are MRHNA and SNTAGT. Trimming cost V 2 bases and J 0 bases, with 5 bases left between them. The CDR3 is made up of 15 amino acids. In DNA form, the CDR3 reads TGTGCCAGCAGTGACGACCACTCTGGGGCCAACGTCCTGACTTTC. It yields the protein CASSDDHSGANVLTF.

This sequence joins TRBV7-9 and TRBJ1-6; D is perhaps TRBD1 (5 bases). Trimming shortened V by 1 base and J by 12 bases, and 16 bases separated the two germline ends. The V gene's germline CDR1 is SEHNR and CDR2 FQNEAQ (reference sequence). The length of the CDR3 is 15 residues. This CDR3 reads CASSLGVQARGPLHF. The CDR3, as DNA: TGTGCCAGCAGCTTAGGGGTACAGGCACGGGGACCCCTCCACTTT.

The chain uses TRBV7-8 and TRBJ2-7; 13 bases map to TRBD2. The trim removed 4 bases at V and 2 bases at J, leaving 8 bases unmatched. This CDR3 comprises 17 residues. CDR1 and CDR2 from the germline V gene are SGHVS and FQNEAQ. This CDR3 is CASSSPSTSGGAYEQYF. For the CDR3, the DNA is TGTGCCAGCAGCTCGCCCTCCACTAGCGGGGGGGCCTACGAGCAGTACTTC.

J is TRBJ2-2 and V is TRBV27; D unclear. This CDR3 spans 16 amino acids. Trimming stripped 7 bases from V and 0 bases from J, with 15 bases between. The V gene's germline CDR1 is MNHEY and CDR2 SMNVEV (reference sequence). CDR3 region: CASTYVSFANTGELFF. CDR3 nucleotide sequence: TGTGCCAGCACCTATGTGTCATTCGCGAACACCGGGGAGCTGTTTTTT.

This clonotype was recorded only once. This chain joins TRBV18 and TRBJ2-1; maybe TRBD1 (5 bases). The germline V gene encodes CDR1 KGHSH and CDR2 LQKENI. The CDR3 length is 15 residues. Trimming removed 3 bases from V and 5 bases from J, with 14 bases in between. The CDR3 DNA is TGTGCCAGCTCACCTTCAGGGAATCCCCACAATGAGCAGTTCTTC. This translates into CASSPSGNPHNEQFF.

The V gene is TRBV4-3, the J gene TRBJ2-1, with 9 positions matching TRBD2. CDR1 LGHNA and CDR2 YSLEER come from the germline V gene. V trimming: 0 bases; J trimming: 1 base; junction bases outside the gene matches: 4. The CDR3 contains 17 residues. The CDR3, as DNA: TGCGCCAGCAGCCAAGATGCGGCGGGAGGGTCCTACAATGAGCAGTTCTTC. Amino acids: CASSQDAAGGSYNEQFF.

The CDR3 nucleotides are TGTGCCAGTTGTAGGGACCGGGGGAAGAGCAATCAGCCCCAGCATTTT. Residues: CASCRDRGKSNQPQHF. This rearrangement joins TRBV19 to TRBJ1-5; D possibly corresponds to TRBD1 (5 bases). The CDR3 extends over 16 amino acids. Deletions cut 8 bases from V and 1 base from J, with 18 bases between. In germline, CDR1 is LNHDA, CDR2 SQIVND (reference sequence).

This clonotype appeared once. The chain has TRBV9 and TRBJ2-1; TRBD2 is a possible D gene (5 bases). V shed 4 bases and J shed 2 bases, with 16 bases lying between them. The CDR3 has 16 amino acids. The germline gives CDR1 SGDLS, CDR2 YYNGEE. In nucleotides, the CDR3 is TGTGCCAGCAGCCCCAGGACTCAGTCACCCTACAATGAGCAGTTCTTC. The encoded protein is CASSPRTQSPYNEQFF.

About this clonotype: Germline is not matched at one junction end, which may reflect a read error. The V call is TRBV7-7, the J call TRBJ2-5; D possibly corresponds to TRBD2 (5 bases). The CDR3 sequence is 15 residues long. In germline, CDR1 is SSHAT, CDR2 FNYEAQ (reference sequence). For the CDR3, the DNA is TGTGCTAGCAGCTTAGCGCACAGCAACCCAGAGACCCAGTACTTC. Residues: CASSLAHSNPETQYF.

CDR3 in DNA: TGTGCCAGCAGTCCTCCGGGGGACACCGGGGAGCTGTTTTTT. It translates to CASSPPGDTGELFF. This sequence joins TRBV25-1 and TRBJ2-2; perhaps TRBD2 as D (6 bases). Trimming left V 5 bases short and J 3 bases short, with 10 bases between. Germline CDR1 and CDR2: MGHDK and SYGVNS. The CDR3 has 14 amino acids.

The chain carries TRBV13 and TRBJ2-5; D could derive from TRBD1 or TRBD2 (6 bases each). This CDR3 is built from 16 residues. The V gene's germline CDR1 is PRHDT and CDR2 FYEKMQ (reference sequence). V lost 5 bases and J 3 bases, leaving 19 bases between the germline ends. CDR3 residues: CASSPLGGNREETQYF. Written as DNA, the CDR3 is TGTGCCAGCAGCCCCTTAGGGGGGAATCGGGAAGAGACCCAGTACTTC. The variable domain in full, completed from reference TRBV13 and TRBJ2-5, reads AAGVIQSPRHLIKEKRETATLKCYPIPRHDTVYWYQQGPGQDPQFLISFYEKMQSDKGSIPDRFSAQQFSDYHSELNMSSLELGDSALYFCASSPLGGNREETQYFGPGTRLLVL.

The chain is built from TRBV20-1 and TRBJ2-1; no reliable D call. The CDR3 is 11 residues long. CDR1 DFQATT and CDR2 SNEGSKA come from the germline V gene (reference sequence). V lost 5 bases and J 14 bases, leaving 16 bases between the germline ends. As DNA, the CDR3 is TGCAGTGCTTGGACCCGTGGGGTAGAGTTCTTC. As protein: CSAWTRGVEFF.

This clonotype was picked up one time. J is TRBJ2-3 and V is TRBV4-3; possibly TRBD1 for D (6 bases). The CDR3 loop spans 15 amino acids. Per germline, CDR1 LGHNA and CDR2 YSLEER. With 2 bases removed from V and 6 bases from J, the gap between germline ends came to 15 bases. The chain's CDR3 is CASSQRGGEVDTQYF. Here the CDR3 DNA reads TGCGCCAGCAGCCAAAGAGGGGGTGAGGTGGATACGCAGTATTTT.

The V and J genes are TRBV20-1 and TRBJ1-5; perhaps TRBD1 as D (5 bases). V was clipped by 3 bases and J by 6 bases, with 12 bases between them. Germline CDR1 reads DFQATT; CDR2 reads SNEGSKA (reference sequence). The CDR3 loop spans 13 amino acids. The CDR3 nucleotides read TGCAGTGCTAGGGGGCCGTGGGTTCAGCCCCAGCATTTT. Its protein product is CSARGPWVQPQHF.

The chain has TRBV6-2 or TRBV6-3 and TRBJ1-4, with a tentative D call TRBD1 (5 bases). Trimming removed 5 bases at V and 7 bases at J, with 8 bases between. The CDR3 spans 12 residues. Germline loops: CDR1 MNHEY, CDR2 SVGEGT. DNA for the CDR3: TGTGCCAGCAGTGGAGGGGTTGAAAAACTGTTTTTT. Translating it yields CASSGGVEKLFF.

The gene calls are TRBV7-9 and TRBJ2-3; no clear D gene. The CDR3 spans 13 residues. Trimming took 5 bases from V and 1 from J, leaving 7 bases between them. Per germline, CDR1 SEHNR and CDR2 FQNEAQ (reference sequence). In DNA, the CDR3 is TGTGCCAGCAGCACTCGGGGCACAGATACGCAGTATTTT. It codes for CASSTRGTDTQYF.